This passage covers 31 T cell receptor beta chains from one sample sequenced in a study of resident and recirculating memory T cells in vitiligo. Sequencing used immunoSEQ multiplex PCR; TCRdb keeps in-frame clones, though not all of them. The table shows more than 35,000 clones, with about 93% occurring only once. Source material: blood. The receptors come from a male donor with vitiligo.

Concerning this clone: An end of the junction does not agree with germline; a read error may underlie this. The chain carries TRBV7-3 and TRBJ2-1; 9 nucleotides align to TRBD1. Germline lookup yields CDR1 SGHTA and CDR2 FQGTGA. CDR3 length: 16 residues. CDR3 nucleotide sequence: TGTGCCAGCAGCGTAACCGGGACAGGGTTTTACAATGAGCAGTTCTTC. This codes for CASSVTGTGFYNEQFF. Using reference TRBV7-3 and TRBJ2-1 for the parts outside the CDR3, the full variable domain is GAGVSQTPSNKVTEKGKYVELRCDPISGHTALYWYRQSLGQGPEFLIYFQGTGAADDSGLPNDRFFAVRPEGSVSTLKIQRTERGDSAVYLCASSVTGTGFYNEQFFGPGTRLTVL.

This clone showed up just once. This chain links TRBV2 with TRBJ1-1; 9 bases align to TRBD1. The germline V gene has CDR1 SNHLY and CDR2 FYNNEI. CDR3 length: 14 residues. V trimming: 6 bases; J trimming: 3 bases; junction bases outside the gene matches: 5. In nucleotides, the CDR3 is TGTGCCAGCAGCCAGGGGACAGGGTACACTGAAGCTTTCTTT. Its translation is CASSQGTGYTEAFF. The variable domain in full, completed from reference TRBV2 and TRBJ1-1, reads EPEVTQTPSHQVTQMGQEVILRCVPISNHLYFYWYRQILGQKVEFLVSFYNNEISEKSEIFDDQFSVERPDGSNFTLKIRSTKLEDSAMYFCASSQGTGYTEAFFGQGTRLTVV.

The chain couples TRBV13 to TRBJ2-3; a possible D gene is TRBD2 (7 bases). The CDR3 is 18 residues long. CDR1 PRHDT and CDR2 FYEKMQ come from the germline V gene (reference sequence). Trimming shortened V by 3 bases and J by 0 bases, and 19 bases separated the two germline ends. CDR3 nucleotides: TGTGCCAGCAGCTTGGTAAAGGGGGGGGGCCTCAGCACAGATACGCAGTATTTT. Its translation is CASSLVKGGGLSTDTQYF.

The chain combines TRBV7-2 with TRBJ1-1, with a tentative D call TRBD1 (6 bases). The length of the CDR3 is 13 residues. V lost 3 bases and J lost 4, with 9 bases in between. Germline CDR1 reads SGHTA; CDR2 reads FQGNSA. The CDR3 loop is CASSLDSSTEAFF. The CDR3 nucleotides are TGTGCCAGCAGCTTGGACAGCTCCACTGAAGCTTTCTTT.

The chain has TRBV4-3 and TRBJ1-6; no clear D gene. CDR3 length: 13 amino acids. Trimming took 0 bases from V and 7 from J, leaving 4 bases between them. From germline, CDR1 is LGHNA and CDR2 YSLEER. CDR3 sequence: CASSQDRNSPLHF. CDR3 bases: TGCGCCAGCAGCCAAGATAGAAATTCACCCCTCCACTTT.

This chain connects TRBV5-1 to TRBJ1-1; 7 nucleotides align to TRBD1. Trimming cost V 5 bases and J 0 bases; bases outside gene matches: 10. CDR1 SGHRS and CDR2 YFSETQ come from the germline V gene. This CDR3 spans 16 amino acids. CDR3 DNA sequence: TGCGCCAGCAGTATTAGATCGACAGGGATGAACACTGAAGCTTTCTTT. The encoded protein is CASSIRSTGMNTEAFF.

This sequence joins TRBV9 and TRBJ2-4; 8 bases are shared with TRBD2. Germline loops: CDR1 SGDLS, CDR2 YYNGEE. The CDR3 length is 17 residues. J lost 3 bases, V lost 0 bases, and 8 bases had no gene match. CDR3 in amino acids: CASSVDPTGGLKNIQYF. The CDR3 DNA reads TGTGCCAGCAGCGTAGACCCGACGGGGGGGCTCAAAAACATTCAGTACTTC.

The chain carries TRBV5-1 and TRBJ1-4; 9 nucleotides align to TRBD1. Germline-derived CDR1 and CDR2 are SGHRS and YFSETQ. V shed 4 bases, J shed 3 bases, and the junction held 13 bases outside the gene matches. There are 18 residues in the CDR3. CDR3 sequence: CASSLLGTGLSANEKLFF. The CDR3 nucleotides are TGCGCCAGCAGCCTGCTCGGGACAGGGTTATCGGCTAATGAAAAACTGTTTTTT. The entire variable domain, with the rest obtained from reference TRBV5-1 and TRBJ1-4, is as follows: KAGVTQTPRYLIKTRGQQVTLSCSPISGHRSVSWYQQTPGQGLQFLFEYFSETQRNKGNFPGRFSGRQFSNSRSEMNVSTLELGDSALYLCASSLLGTGLSANEKLFFGSGTQLSVL.

CDR3 amino acids: CASSQDRERGGNEQFF. CDR3 sequence (DNA): TGTGCCAGCAGCCAAGATCGGGAACGGGGGGGAAATGAGCAGTTCTTC. V and J are TRBV4-2 and TRBJ2-1, with 8 positions matching TRBD2. CDR1 is LGHNA and CDR2 is YNFKEQ in the germline V gene. V was pared by 0 bases and J by 7 bases, with 8 bases of the junction left unmatched. This CDR3 region has 16 residues.

CDR3 nucleotides: TGTGCCAGCAGCGTAGGTAATACGAGGGGGGGCGAGCAGTACTTC. This encodes CASSVGNTRGGEQYF. The V call is TRBV9, the J call TRBJ2-7; a possible D gene is TRBD2 (7 bases). V gave up 0 bases and J gave up 6 bases, with 16 bases separating them. Germline CDR1 reads SGDLS; CDR2 reads YYNGEE. The CDR3 has 15 residues.

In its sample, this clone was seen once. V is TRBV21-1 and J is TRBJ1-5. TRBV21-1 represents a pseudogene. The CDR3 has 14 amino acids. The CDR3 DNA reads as TGTGCCAGCAGCAGAGAGGGTAGCAATCAGCCCCAGCATTTT. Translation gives CASSREGSNQPQHF.

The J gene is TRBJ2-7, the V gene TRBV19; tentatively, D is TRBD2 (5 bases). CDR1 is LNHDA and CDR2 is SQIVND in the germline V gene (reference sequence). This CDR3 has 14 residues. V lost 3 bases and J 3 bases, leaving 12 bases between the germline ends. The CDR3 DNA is TGTGCCAGTAGTATCATAGACGGGATCTACGAGCAGTACTTC. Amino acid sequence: CASSIIDGIYEQYF. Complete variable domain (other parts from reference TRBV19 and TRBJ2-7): DGGITQSPKYLFRKEGQNVTLSCEQNLNHDAMYWYRQDPGQGLRLIYYSQIVNDFQKGDIAEGYSVSREKKESFPLTVTSAQKNPTAFYLCASSIIDGIYEQYFGPGTRLTVT.

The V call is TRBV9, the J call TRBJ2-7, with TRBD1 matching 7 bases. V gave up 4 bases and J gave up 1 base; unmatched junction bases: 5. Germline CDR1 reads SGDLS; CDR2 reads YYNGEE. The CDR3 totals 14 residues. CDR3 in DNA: TGTGCCAGCAGCCCAGGGACAGCGTCCTACGAGCAGTACTTC. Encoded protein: CASSPGTASYEQYF.

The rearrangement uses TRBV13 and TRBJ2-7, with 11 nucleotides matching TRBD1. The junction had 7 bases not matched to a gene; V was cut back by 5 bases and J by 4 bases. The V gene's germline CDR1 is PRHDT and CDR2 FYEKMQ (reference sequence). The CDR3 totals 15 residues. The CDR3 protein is CASSPGTGGLYEQYF. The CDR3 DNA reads TGTGCCAGCAGCCCCGGGACAGGGGGTTTATACGAGCAGTACTTC.

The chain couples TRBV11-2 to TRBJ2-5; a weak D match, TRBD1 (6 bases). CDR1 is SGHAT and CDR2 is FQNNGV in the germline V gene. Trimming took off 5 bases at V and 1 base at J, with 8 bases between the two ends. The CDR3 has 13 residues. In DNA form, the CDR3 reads TGTGCCAGCAGCAGGGGGATCCAAGAGACCCAGTACTTC. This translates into CASSRGIQETQYF.

The DNA of the CDR3 is TGTGCCAGTAGGCCGCTAGATCTCGGATCGGCTTTCTTT. It translates to CASRPLDLGSAFF. This chain links TRBV19 with TRBJ1-1; D not certain. The CDR3 loop spans 13 amino acids. V was shortened by 6 bases and J by 11 bases, with 19 bases between the two germline ends. Germline CDR1 LNHDA, CDR2 SQIVND (reference sequence).

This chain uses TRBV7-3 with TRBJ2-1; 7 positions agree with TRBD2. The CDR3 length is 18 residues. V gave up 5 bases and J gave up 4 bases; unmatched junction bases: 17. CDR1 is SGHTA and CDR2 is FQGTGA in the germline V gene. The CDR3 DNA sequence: TGTGCCAGCAGCACCACCGCGGGACTACGGAGGCTATACAATGAGCAGTTCTTC. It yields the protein CASSTTAGLRRLYNEQFF.

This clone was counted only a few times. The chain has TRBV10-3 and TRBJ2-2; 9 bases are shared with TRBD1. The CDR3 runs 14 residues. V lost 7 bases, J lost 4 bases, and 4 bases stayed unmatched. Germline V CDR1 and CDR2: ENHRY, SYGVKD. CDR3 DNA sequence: TGTGCCATCAAAAGACAGGGGGGCACCGGGGAGCTGTTTTTT. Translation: CAIKRQGGTGELFF.

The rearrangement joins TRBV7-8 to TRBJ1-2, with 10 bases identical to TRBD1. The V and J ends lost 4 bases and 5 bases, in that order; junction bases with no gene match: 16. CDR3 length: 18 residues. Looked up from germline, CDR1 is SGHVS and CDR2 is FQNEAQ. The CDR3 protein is CASSSLGTGARGGYGYTF. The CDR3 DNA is TGTGCCAGCAGCTCACTCGGGACAGGGGCCCGAGGGGGTTATGGCTACACCTTC. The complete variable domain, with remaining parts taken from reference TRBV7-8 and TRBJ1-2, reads GAGVSQSPRYKVAKRGQDVALRCDPISGHVSLFWYQQALGQGPEFLTYFQNEAQLDKSGLPSDRFFAERPEGSVSTLKIQRTQQEDSAVYLCASSSLGTGARGGYGYTFGSGTRLTVV.

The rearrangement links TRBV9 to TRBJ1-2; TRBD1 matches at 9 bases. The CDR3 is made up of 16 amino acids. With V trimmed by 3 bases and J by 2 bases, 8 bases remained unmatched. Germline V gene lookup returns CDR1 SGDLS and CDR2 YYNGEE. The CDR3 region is CASSGDRVGVNYGYTF. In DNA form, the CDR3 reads TGTGCCAGCAGCGGGGACAGGGTGGGTGTAAACTATGGCTACACCTTC. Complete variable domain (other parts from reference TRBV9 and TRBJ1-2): DSGVTQTPKHLITATGQRVTLRCSPRSGDLSVYWYQQSLDQGLQFLIQYYNGEERAKGNILERFSAQQFPDLHSELNLSSLELGDSALYFCASSGDRVGVNYGYTFGSGTRLTVV.

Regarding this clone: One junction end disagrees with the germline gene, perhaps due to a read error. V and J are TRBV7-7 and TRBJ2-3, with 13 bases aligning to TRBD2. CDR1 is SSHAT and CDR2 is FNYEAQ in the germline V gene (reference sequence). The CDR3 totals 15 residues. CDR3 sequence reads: CASSQLAGGLDTQYF. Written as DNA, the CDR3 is TGTGCTAGCAGCCAACTAGCGGGGGGGCTTGATACGCAGTATTTT.

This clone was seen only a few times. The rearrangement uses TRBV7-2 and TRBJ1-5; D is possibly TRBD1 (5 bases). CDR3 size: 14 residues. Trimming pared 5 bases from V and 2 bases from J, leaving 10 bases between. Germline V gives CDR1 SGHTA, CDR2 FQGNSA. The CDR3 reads CASSPSGGNQPQHF. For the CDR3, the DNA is TGTGCCAGCAGCCCTTCGGGGGGCAATCAGCCCCAGCATTTT.

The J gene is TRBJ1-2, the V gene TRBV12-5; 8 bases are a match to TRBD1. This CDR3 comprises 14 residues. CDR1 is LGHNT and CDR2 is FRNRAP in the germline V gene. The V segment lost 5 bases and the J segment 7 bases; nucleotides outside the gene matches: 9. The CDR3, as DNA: TGTGCTAGTGGTCTCGGACAGGGTCGGAGTGGCTACACCTTC. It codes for CASGLGQGRSGYTF.

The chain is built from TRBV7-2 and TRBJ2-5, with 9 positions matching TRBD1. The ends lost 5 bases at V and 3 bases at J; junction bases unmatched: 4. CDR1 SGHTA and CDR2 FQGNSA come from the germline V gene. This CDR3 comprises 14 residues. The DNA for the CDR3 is TGTGCCAGCAGCCAACGGACAGGGGAAGAGACCCAGTACTTC. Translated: CASSQRTGEETQYF.

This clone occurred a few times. CDR3 in amino acids: CASSSTEPGNTIYF. The CDR3 coding sequence is TGTGCCAGCAGTTCGACAGAGCCTGGAAACACCATATATTTT. The chain links TRBV27 to TRBJ1-3; a possible D gene is TRBD1 (5 bases). Germline assignment: CDR1 MNHEY and CDR2 SMNVEV (reference sequence). This CDR3 has 14 residues. V lost 4 bases to trimming and J lost 2 bases, with 9 bases between them.

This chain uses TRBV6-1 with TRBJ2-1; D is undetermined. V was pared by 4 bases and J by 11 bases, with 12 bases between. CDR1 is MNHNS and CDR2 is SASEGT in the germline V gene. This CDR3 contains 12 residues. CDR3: CASSGPGWKQFF. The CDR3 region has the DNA TGTGCCAGCAGTGGACCCGGGTGGAAGCAGTTCTTC.

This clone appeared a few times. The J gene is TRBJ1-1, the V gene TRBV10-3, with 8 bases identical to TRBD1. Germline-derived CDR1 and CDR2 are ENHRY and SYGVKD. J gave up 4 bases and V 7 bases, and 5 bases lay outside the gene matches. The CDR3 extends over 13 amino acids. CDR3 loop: CAITLDRGTEAFF. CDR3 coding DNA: TGTGCCATCACTCTTGACAGGGGCACTGAAGCTTTCTTT.

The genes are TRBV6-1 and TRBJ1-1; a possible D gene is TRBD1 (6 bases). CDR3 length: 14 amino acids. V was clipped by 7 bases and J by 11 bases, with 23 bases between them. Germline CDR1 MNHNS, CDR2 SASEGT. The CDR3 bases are TGTGCCAGCAATCTCGACAGGTCGGGTGGGAACGCTTTCTTT. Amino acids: CASNLDRSGGNAFF.

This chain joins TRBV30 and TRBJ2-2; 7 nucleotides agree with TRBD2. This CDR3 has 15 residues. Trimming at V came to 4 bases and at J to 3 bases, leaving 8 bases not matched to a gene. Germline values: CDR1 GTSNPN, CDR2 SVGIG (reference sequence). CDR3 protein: CAWTPLRGYTGELFF. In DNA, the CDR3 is TGTGCCTGGACCCCTCTGCGGGGGTACACCGGGGAGCTGTTTTTT.

CDR3 amino acids: CASSLQQGGDYGYTF. DNA of the CDR3: TGCGCCAGCAGCCTCCAACAGGGGGGGGACTATGGCTACACCTTC. V is TRBV4-1 and J is TRBJ1-2, with 8 bases fitting TRBD1. The CDR3 spans 15 residues. V gave up 4 bases and J gave up 3 bases; unmatched junction bases: 7. The germline V gene encodes CDR1 MGHRA and CDR2 YSYEKL.

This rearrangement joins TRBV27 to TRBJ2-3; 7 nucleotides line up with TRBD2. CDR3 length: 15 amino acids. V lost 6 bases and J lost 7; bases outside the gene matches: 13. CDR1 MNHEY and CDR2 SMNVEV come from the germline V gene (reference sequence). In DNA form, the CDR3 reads TGTGCCAGCAGATTTTCTCGGGGGGAGACCAATACGCAGTATTTT. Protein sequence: CASRFSRGETNTQYF.